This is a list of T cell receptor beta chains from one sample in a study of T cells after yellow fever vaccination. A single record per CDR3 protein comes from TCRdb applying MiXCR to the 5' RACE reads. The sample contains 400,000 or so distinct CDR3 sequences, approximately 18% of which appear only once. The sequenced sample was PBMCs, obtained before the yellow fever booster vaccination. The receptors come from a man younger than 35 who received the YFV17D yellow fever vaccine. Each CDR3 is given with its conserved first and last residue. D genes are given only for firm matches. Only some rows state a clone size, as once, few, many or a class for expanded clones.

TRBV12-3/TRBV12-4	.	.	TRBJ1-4	CARGPEDEKLFF	TGTGCCAGGGGACCGGAGGACGAAAAACTGTTTTTT
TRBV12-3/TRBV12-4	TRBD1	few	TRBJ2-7	CASSWGTGLSYEQYF	TGTGCCAGCAGTTGGGGGACAGGGTTGTCCTACGAGCAGTACTTC
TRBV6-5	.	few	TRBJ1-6	CASSYSHLQGAYSPLHF	TGTGCCAGCAGTTACTCGCACTTACAGGGCGCCTATTCACCCCTCCACTTT
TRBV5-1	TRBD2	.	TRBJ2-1	CASSPGLAGVDEQFF	TGCGCCAGCAGCCCGGGACTAGCGGGGGTGGATGAGCAGTTCTTC
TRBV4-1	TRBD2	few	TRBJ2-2	CASSPGLAGSTGELFF	TGCGCCAGCAGCCCCGGACTAGCGGGGAGCACCGGGGAGCTGTTTTTT
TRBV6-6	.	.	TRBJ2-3	CASSWGSLPTDTQYF	TGTGCCAGCAGTTGGGGTAGCTTACCCACAGATACGCAGTATTTT
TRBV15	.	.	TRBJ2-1	CATSRDRVWVDEQFF	TGTGCCACCAGCAGAGACAGGGTCTGGGTGGATGAGCAGTTCTTC
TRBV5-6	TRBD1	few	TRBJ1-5	CASSTTGSQPQHF	TGTGCCAGCAGCACGACAGGGTCTCAGCCCCAGCATTTT
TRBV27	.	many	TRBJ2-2	CASSLRGIGELFF	TGTGCCAGCAGTTTGAGAGGGATCGGGGAGCTGTTTTTT
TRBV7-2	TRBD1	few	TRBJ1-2	CASSYLQGQGVPGYTF	TGTGCCAGCAGCTATCTACAAGGACAGGGGGTTCCCGGCTACACCTTC
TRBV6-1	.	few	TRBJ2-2	CASSEGWAGELFF	TGTGCCAGCAGTGAAGGGTGGGCCGGGGAGCTGTTTTTT
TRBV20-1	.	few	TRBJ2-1	CSAPTGVGKQFF	TGCAGTGCCCCCACTGGGGTCGGTAAGCAGTTCTTC
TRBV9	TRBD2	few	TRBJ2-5	CASSAKGRGVYQETQYF	TGTGCCAGCAGCGCAAAGGGTCGGGGGGTTTACCAAGAGACCCAGTACTTC
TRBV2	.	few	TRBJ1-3	CASSGRLGNTIYF	TGTGCCAGCAGTGGACGGCTGGGGAACACCATATATTTT
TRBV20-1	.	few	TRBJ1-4	CSAREPNEKLFF	TGCAGTGCTAGAGAGCCAAATGAAAAACTGTTTTTT
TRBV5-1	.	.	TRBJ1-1	CASSLAEGRGGTEAFF	TGCGCCAGCAGCTTGGCGGAAGGGAGGGGCGGTACTGAAGCTTTCTTT
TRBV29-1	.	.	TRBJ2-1	CSVESPNGNEQFF	TGCAGCGTTGAAAGTCCCAACGGCAATGAGCAGTTCTTC
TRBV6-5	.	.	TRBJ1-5	CASSYSYRDEPQHF	TGTGCCAGCAGTTACTCTTACAGGGATGAGCCCCAGCATTTT
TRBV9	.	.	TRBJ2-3	CASSVGRAQDTQYF	TGTGCCAGCAGCGTAGGACGGGCCCAAGATACGCAGTATTTT
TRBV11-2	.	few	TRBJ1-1	CASRHTGTEAFF	TGTGCCAGCAGACATACGGGGACTGAAGCTTTCTTT
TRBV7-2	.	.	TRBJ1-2	CASSSPQTLGYTF	TGTGCCAGCAGCTCCCCCCAGACTTTAGGCTACACCTTC
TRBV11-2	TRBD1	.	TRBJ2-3	CASSRPWDRGSDTQYF	TGTGCCAGCAGCCGCCCCTGGGACAGGGGGTCAGATACGCAGTATTTT
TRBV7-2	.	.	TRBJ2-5	CASSLEGGARETQYF	TGTGCCAGCAGCTTAGAAGGGGGGGCCCGAGAGACCCAGTACTTC
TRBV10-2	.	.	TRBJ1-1	CASSEYSGFLSAFF	TGCGCCAGCAGTGAGTATTCAGGCTTTCTATCGGCTTTCTTT
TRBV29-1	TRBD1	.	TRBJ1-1	CSVFRQGAAEAFF	TGCAGCGTTTTTCGACAGGGGGCCGCTGAAGCTTTCTTT
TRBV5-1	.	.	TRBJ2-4	CASSPEQNIQYF	TGCGCCAGCAGCCCGGAACAAAACATTCAGTACTTC
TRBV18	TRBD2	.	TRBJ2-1	CASSPVAGTYNEQFF	TGTGCCAGCTCACCAGTAGCGGGGACCTACAATGAGCAGTTCTTC
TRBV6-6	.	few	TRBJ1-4	CASSYEDSNEKLFF	TGTGCCAGCAGTTACGAGGACAGCAATGAAAAACTGTTTTTT
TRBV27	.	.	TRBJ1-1	CASSLGSGAEATEAFF	TGTGCCAGCAGTTTAGGGTCGGGAGCAGAGGCCACTGAAGCTTTCTTT
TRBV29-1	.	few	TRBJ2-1	CSVDPGSHSYNEQFF	TGCAGCGTTGACCCCGGAAGCCACTCCTACAATGAGCAGTTCTTC
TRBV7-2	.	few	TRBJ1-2	CASSLGPQGYTF	TGTGCCAGCAGCTTAGGACCTCAAGGCTACACCTTC
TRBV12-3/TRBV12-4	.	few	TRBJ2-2	CASSIRGELFF	TGTGCCAGCAGTATAAGGGGGGAGCTGTTTTTT
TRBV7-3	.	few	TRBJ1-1	CASSLGWGNTEAFF	TGTGCCAGCAGCTTAGGTTGGGGGAACACTGAAGCTTTCTTT
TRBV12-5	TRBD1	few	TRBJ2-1	CASGTGTGIYNEQFF	TGTGCTAGTGGTACCGGGACAGGGATCTACAATGAGCAGTTCTTC
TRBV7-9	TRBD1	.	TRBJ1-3	CASIRGAGTNSGNTIYF	TGTGCCAGCATCAGGGGGGCAGGTACCAACTCTGGAAACACCATATATTTT
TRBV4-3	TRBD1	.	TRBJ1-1	CASSPRTGDLYTEAFF	TGCGCCAGCAGCCCGAGGACAGGGGACCTCTACACTGAAGCTTTCTTT
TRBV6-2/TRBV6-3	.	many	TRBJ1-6	CASSYRRPGNNSPLHF	TGTGCCAGCAGTTATCGGAGACCTGGGAATAATTCACCCCTCCACTTT
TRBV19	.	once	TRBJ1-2	CASSMRGSPANYGYTF	TGTGCCAGTAGTATGAGGGGATCTCCAGCTAACTATGGCTACACCTTC
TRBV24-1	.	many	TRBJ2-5	CATSDPMDLEETQYF	TGTGCCACCAGTGACCCGATGGACCTGGAAGAGACCCAGTACTTC
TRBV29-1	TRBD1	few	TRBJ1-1	CSIDRGGFTEAFF	TGCAGCATCGACAGGGGGGGTTTTACTGAAGCTTTCTTT
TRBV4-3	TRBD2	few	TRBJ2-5	CASSQDSPAGGRWETQYF	TGCGCCAGCAGCCAAGATTCGCCCGCGGGGGGGCGTTGGGAGACCCAGTACTTC
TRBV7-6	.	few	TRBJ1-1	CASSSTEGTEAFF	TGTGCCAGCAGCTCCACTGAAGGCACTGAAGCTTTCTTT
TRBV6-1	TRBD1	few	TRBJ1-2	CASTLGQGFYGYTF	TGTGCCAGCACCCTGGGACAGGGATTTTATGGCTACACCTTC
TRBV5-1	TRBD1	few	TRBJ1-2	CASSLGSGGTYGYTF	TGCGCCAGCAGCTTGGGGTCAGGGGGCACCTATGGCTACACCTTC
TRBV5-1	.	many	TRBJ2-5	CASSLVQAGQETQYF	TGCGCCAGCAGCTTGGTTCAGGCAGGCCAAGAGACCCAGTACTTC
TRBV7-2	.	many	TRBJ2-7	CASRGRAPYEQYF	TGTGCCAGCAGAGGTCGGGCACCCTACGAGCAGTACTTC
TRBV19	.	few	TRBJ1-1	CASSMVSGDGTEAFF	TGTGCCAGTAGTATGGTGTCAGGGGATGGTACTGAAGCTTTCTTT
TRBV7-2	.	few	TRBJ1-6	CASRPGANSYNSPLHF	TGTGCCAGCAGGCCCGGAGCCAACTCCTATAATTCACCCCTCCACTTT
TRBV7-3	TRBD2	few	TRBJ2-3	CASSSRGAPDTQYF	TGTGCCAGCAGTTCGCGGGGGGCCCCCGATACGCAGTATTTT
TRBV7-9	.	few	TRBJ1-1	CASGGQNTEAFF	TGTGCCAGCGGCGGCCAGAACACTGAAGCTTTCTTT
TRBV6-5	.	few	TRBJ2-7	CASSRDPATYEQYF	TGTGCCAGCAGCCGGGACCCAGCCACCTACGAGCAGTACTTC
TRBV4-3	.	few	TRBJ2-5	CASSGIGGGETQYF	TGCGCCAGCAGCGGTATCGGGGGTGGGGAGACCCAGTACTTC
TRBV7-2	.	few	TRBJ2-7	CASSLASPVSSYEQYF	TGTGCCAGCAGCTTAGCGTCTCCGGTTTCCTCCTACGAGCAGTACTTC
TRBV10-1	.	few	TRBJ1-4	CASSDPQVGKLFF	TGCGCCAGCAGTGACCCCCAGGTGGGAAAACTGTTTTTT